The next 23 T cell receptor beta chains were all read from a single sample in a study of cytomegalovirus exposure and HLA in healthy donors. PCR was performed using 60 Vbeta and 13 Jbeta primers. The data were produced by immunoSEQ multiplex PCR, yet TCRdb's version contains in-frame clones alone and is incomplete. The sample yields 90,000 to 100,000 clones, approximately 74% seen once. The sequenced sample was PBMCs. These TCRs come from a male donor in good health and CMV-seronegative.

The chain is built from TRBV7-9 and TRBJ1-5, with D possibly TRBD1 on 6 matching bases. Germline V gene sequence: CDR1 SEHNR, CDR2 FQNEAQ (reference sequence). The CDR3 consists of 16 residues. Trimming removed 4 bases at V and 7 bases at J, with 20 bases between. CDR3 sequence (DNA): TGTGCCAGCAGCTCGGACAGCGGAGGTATACGACAGCCCCAGCATTTT. Residues: CASSSDSGGIRQPQHF.

The chain combines TRBV7-9 with TRBJ2-7; TRBD2 matches 7 bases. Germline trimming cut 3 bases from V and 7 bases from J; bases unmatched to any gene: 15. The CDR3 loop spans 16 amino acids. Germline V gene data show CDR1 as SEHNR and CDR2 as FQNEAQ (reference sequence). The CDR3 loop is CASSFPVGAGASEQYF. CDR3 DNA sequence: TGTGCCAGCAGCTTCCCAGTAGGGGCGGGAGCTTCTGAGCAGTACTTC.

V gene TRBV7-9 combines with J gene TRBJ2-7, with 7 bases aligning to TRBD1. With 5 bases clipped from V and 1 base from J, the junction kept 5 bases outside the gene matches. This CDR3 contains 14 residues. Germline CDR1 and CDR2: SEHNR and FQNEAQ (reference sequence). CDR3 region: CASSARDRSYEQYF. The CDR3 nucleotides read TGTGCCAGCAGCGCCCGGGACAGATCCTACGAGCAGTACTTC.

This chain uses TRBV27 with TRBJ2-2, with 8 bases fitting TRBD1. This CDR3 comprises 15 residues. V lost 7 bases and J lost 5; bases outside the gene matches: 9. Germline CDR1 is MNHEY and CDR2 is SMNVEV (reference sequence). The CDR3: CASTPGRGLTGELFF. The CDR3, as DNA: TGTGCCAGCACCCCGGGCAGGGGGCTGACCGGGGAGCTGTTTTTT.

The chain links TRBV25-1 to TRBJ1-1; D is perhaps TRBD1 (5 bases). This CDR3 contains 12 residues. V was clipped by 3 bases and J by 7 bases, with 9 bases between them. Per germline, CDR1 MGHDK and CDR2 SYGVNS. CDR3 in DNA: TGTGCCAGCAGTGAGGCGGGGGGTGAAGCTTTCTTT. Its translation is CASSEAGGEAFF.

The chain has TRBV7-9 and TRBJ2-1; D may be TRBD2 (5 bases). There are 16 residues in the CDR3. Germline assignment: CDR1 SEHNR and CDR2 FQNEAQ (reference sequence). V lost 2 bases and J lost 2, with 13 bases in between. The CDR3 region has the DNA TGTGCCAGCAGCTTACTCGCGGGCCCAACCTACAATGAGCAGTTCTTC. Translated, it gives CASSLLAGPTYNEQFF.

The V and J genes are TRBV5-6 and TRBJ1-1; a weak D match, TRBD1 (5 bases). Trimming took 0 bases from V and 8 from J, leaving 8 bases between them. Germline V CDR1 and CDR2: SGHDT, YYEEEE. The CDR3 loop spans 12 amino acids. CDR3 nucleotide sequence: TGTGCCAGCAGCTTGGACAGGAGAGAAGCTTTCTTT. Translated, it gives CASSLDRREAFF.

The chain recombines TRBV7-8 with TRBJ2-1; 10 bases match TRBD1. The junction had 13 bases not matched to a gene; V was cut back by 2 bases and J by 0 bases. Germline-derived CDR1 and CDR2 are SGHVS and FQNEAQ. This CDR3 comprises 20 residues. This CDR3 reads CASSLMGQGSTRSSYNEQFF. The CDR3 DNA is TGTGCCAGCAGCTTAATGGGACAGGGGTCCACTAGGAGCTCCTACAATGAGCAGTTCTTC.

In its sample, this clone was seen once. CDR3: CASSPGQGLEGYF. In nucleotides, the CDR3 is TGTGCCAGCAGTCCGGGACAGGGCCTGGAGGGGTACTTC. The chain uses TRBV28 and TRBJ2-7; 9 positions agree with TRBD1. The CDR3 totals 13 residues. Germline CDR1 is MDHEN and CDR2 is SYDVKM. The junction had 11 bases not matched to a gene; V was cut back by 5 bases and J by 12 bases.

The chain carries TRBV30 and TRBJ1-6, with 7 bases fitting TRBD1. The CDR3 has 15 residues. Germline assignment: CDR1 GTSNPN and CDR2 SVGIG (reference sequence). With 3 bases clipped from V and 9 bases from J, the junction kept 11 bases outside the gene matches. CDR3 in DNA: TGTGCCTGGAGGGGCAAGACGTCAGGGGGTTCACCCCTCCACTTT. Its translation is CAWRGKTSGGSPLHF.

The chain joins TRBV27 to TRBJ1-2; D is perhaps TRBD1 (6 bases). The CDR3 covers 13 residues. Looked up from germline, CDR1 is MNHEY and CDR2 is SMNVEV (reference sequence). The V end was cut by 3 bases, the J end by 8 bases, with 13 bases between. CDR3 sequence: CASSFGRGRGYTF. CDR3 nucleotides: TGTGCCAGCAGTTTCGGCAGGGGAAGAGGCTACACCTTC.

The chain combines TRBV7-9 with TRBJ2-1, with 10 bases identical to TRBD2. The germline gives CDR1 SEHNR, CDR2 FQNEAQ (reference sequence). The CDR3 has 18 residues. V lost 2 bases and J lost 5; bases outside the gene matches: 12. CDR3 sequence reads: CASSLTSGITRLHNEQFF. The CDR3 nucleotides are TGTGCCAGCAGCTTAACTAGCGGGATAACGAGGCTCCACAATGAGCAGTTCTTC.

The V call is TRBV15, the J call TRBJ2-7; weak D call: TRBD2 (5 bases). Germline CDR1 reads LNHNV; CDR2 reads YYDKDF (reference sequence). Between the trimmed V and J ends, which lost 4 bases and 5 bases, there was a span of 15 bases. The CDR3 is made up of 14 amino acids. The CDR3 DNA reads as TGTGCCACCAGCATCTTCGGACTTACCGACGAGCAGTACTTC. It encodes CATSIFGLTDEQYF. Filled out from reference TRBV15 and TRBJ2-7, the complete variable domain reads DAMVIQNPRYQVTQFGKPVTLSCSQTLNHNVMYWYQQKSSQAPKLLFHYYDKDFNNEADTPDNFQSRRPNTSFCFLDIRSPGLGDTAMYLCATSIFGLTDEQYFGPGTRLTVT.

This chain joins TRBV5-1 and TRBJ2-3, with D perhaps TRBD2 (6 bases). This CDR3 contains 15 residues. Between the trimmed V and J ends, which lost 0 bases and 4 bases, there was a span of 12 bases. Germline CDR1 reads SGHRS; CDR2 reads YFSETQ. CDR3 amino acids: CASSLGDSGADTQYF. In DNA form, the CDR3 reads TGCGCCAGCAGCTTGGGGGACTCGGGGGCAGATACGCAGTATTTT. Supplemented by reference TRBV5-1 and TRBJ2-3, the full variable domain reads KAGVTQTPRYLIKTRGQQVTLSCSPISGHRSVSWYQQTPGQGLQFLFEYFSETQRNKGNFPGRFSGRQFSNSRSEMNVSTLELGDSALYLCASSLGDSGADTQYFGPGTRLTVL.

The chain couples TRBV29-1 to TRBJ1-3, with a possible D match to TRBD1 (5 bases). The CDR3 has 15 amino acids. Germline CDR1 reads SQVTM; CDR2 reads ANQGSEA. The CDR3 reads CSAEAADRFGNTIYF. CDR3 DNA sequence: TGCAGTGCTGAGGCGGCAGACAGATTTGGAAACACCATATATTTT.

The V gene is TRBV28, the J gene TRBJ2-7; 10 nucleotides align to TRBD1. Trimming removed 2 bases from V and 5 bases from J; junction bases left unmatched: 9. CDR1 MDHEN and CDR2 SYDVKM come from the germline V gene. The CDR3 is 16 amino acids. The CDR3, as DNA: TGTGCCAGCAGTTTACAAGACAGGGGGCGGCATGACGAGCAGTACTTC. Translation gives CASSLQDRGRHDEQYF.

The rearrangement joins TRBV2 to TRBJ1-4; tentative D call: TRBD1 (5 bases). This CDR3 is built from 13 residues. V lost 6 bases, J lost 5 bases, and 10 bases lay in between. Germline loops: CDR1 SNHLY, CDR2 FYNNEI. This CDR3 is CASRAGINEKLFF. CDR3 bases: TGTGCCAGCAGGGCAGGGATAAATGAAAAACTGTTTTTT.

This rearrangement joins TRBV27 to TRBJ1-2, with D unclear. V was cut by 4 bases and J by 4 bases, with 7 bases left in between. The germline CDR1 and CDR2 sequences are MNHEY and SMNVEV (reference sequence). The CDR3 extends over 12 amino acids. In nucleotides, the CDR3 is TGTGCCAGCAGTTCCAGTTCCTATGGCTACACCTTC. It yields the protein CASSSSSYGYTF.

The V call is TRBV10-1, the J call TRBJ1-1; TRBD1 is a possible D gene (6 bases). Germline assignment: CDR1 WNHNN and CDR2 SYGVQD (reference sequence). CDR3 length equals 13 residues. The V gene lost 5 bases and the J gene lost 6 bases, with 13 bases spanning the gap. The CDR3 region is CASSPTGTPEAFF. CDR3 nucleotides: TGCGCCAGCAGTCCAACAGGGACCCCTGAAGCTTTCTTT.

The V gene is TRBV5-4, the J gene TRBJ2-7, with a tentative D call TRBD2 (6 bases). The V end lost 4 bases, the J end lost 3 bases, and 14 bases lay between the germline ends. The CDR3 has 14 residues. Germline CDR1 is SGHNT and CDR2 is YYREEE (reference sequence). The CDR3 DNA sequence: TGTGCCAGCAGCGCGGGGTTAGGGAACTACGAGCAGTACTTC. Translated: CASSAGLGNYEQYF.

The chain has TRBV9 and TRBJ1-2; D possibly corresponds to TRBD1 (6 bases). Germline CDR1 reads SGDLS; CDR2 reads YYNGEE. The length of the CDR3 is 13 residues. The V end was cut by 4 bases, the J end by 7 bases, with 14 bases between. CDR3 residues: CASSPWGGGGYTF. CDR3 nucleotides: TGTGCCAGCAGCCCCTGGGGAGGGGGTGGCTACACCTTC.

This clone showed up just a few times. V gene TRBV5-1 combines with J gene TRBJ2-1; D is possibly TRBD2 (5 bases). CDR1 SGHRS and CDR2 YFSETQ come from the germline V gene. V lost 0 bases, J lost 3 bases, and 10 bases lay in between. The CDR3 is 15 amino acids. The chain's CDR3 is CASSLGTSLYNEQFF. The CDR3, as DNA: TGCGCCAGCAGCTTGGGGACTTCCCTCTACAATGAGCAGTTCTTC. The full variable domain, its missing parts supplied by reference TRBV5-1 and TRBJ2-1, is KAGVTQTPRYLIKTRGQQVTLSCSPISGHRSVSWYQQTPGQGLQFLFEYFSETQRNKGNFPGRFSGRQFSNSRSEMNVSTLELGDSALYLCASSLGTSLYNEQFFGPGTRLTVL.

The chain recombines TRBV6-1 with TRBJ1-5; D call uncertain. With 1 base removed from V and 7 bases from J, the gap between germline ends came to 14 bases. The CDR3 extends over 15 amino acids. CDR1 and CDR2 from the germline V gene are MNHNS and SASEGT. CDR3 in amino acids: CASSEGGLAEQPQHF. CDR3 nucleotides: TGTGCCAGCAGTGAAGGCGGTCTGGCAGAGCAGCCCCAGCATTTT.